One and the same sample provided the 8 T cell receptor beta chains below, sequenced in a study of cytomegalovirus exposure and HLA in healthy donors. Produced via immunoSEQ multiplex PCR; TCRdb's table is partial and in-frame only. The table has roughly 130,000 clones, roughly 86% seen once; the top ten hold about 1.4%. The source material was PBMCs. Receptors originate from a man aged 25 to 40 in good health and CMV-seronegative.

CDR3 in amino acids: CASSLGLSGLSYEQYF. The CDR3 DNA is TGTGCCAGCAGCTTAGGTCTTAGCGGATTATCCTACGAGCAGTACTTC. The V and J genes are TRBV7-2 and TRBJ2-7, with D perhaps matching TRBD2 (6 bases). V gave up 1 base and J gave up 1 base, with 14 bases separating them. Germline V gene lookup returns CDR1 SGHTA and CDR2 FQGNSA. This CDR3 is 16 amino acids long.

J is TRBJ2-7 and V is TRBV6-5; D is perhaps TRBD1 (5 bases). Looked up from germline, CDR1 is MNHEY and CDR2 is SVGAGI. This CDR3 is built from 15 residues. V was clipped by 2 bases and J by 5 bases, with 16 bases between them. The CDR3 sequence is CASSYLFRESNEQYF. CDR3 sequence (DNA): TGTGCCAGCAGTTACCTTTTCAGGGAATCGAACGAGCAGTACTTC.

The CDR3 here is CASSEYVGGNDDEQYF. The CDR3 nucleotides are TGTGCCAGCAGTGAATATGTCGGGGGGAACGACGACGAGCAGTACTTC. The chain combines TRBV25-1 with TRBJ2-7, with TRBD2 matching 7 bases. J gave up 5 bases and V 0 bases, and 10 bases lay outside the gene matches. The CDR3 loop spans 16 amino acids. The germline V gene has CDR1 MGHDK and CDR2 SYGVNS.

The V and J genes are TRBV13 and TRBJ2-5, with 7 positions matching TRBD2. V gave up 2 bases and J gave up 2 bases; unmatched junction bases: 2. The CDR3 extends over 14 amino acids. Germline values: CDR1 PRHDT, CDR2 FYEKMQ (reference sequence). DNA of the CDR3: TGTGCCAGCAGCTTACGGGGGGAACAAGAGACCCAGTACTTC. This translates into CASSLRGEQETQYF.

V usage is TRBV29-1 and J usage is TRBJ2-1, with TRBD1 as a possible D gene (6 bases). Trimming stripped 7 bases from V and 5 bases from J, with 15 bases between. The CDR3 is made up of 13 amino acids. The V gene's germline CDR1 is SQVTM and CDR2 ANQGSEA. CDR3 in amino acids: CSANRVFDNEQFF. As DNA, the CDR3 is TGCAGCGCCAACAGGGTATTTGACAATGAGCAGTTCTTC.

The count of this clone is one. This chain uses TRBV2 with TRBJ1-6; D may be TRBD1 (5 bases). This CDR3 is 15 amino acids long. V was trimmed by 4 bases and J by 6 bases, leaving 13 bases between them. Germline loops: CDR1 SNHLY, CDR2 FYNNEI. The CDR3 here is CASSAEGGGNSPLHF. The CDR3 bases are TGTGCCAGCAGTGCCGAGGGCGGGGGTAATTCACCCCTCCACTTT.

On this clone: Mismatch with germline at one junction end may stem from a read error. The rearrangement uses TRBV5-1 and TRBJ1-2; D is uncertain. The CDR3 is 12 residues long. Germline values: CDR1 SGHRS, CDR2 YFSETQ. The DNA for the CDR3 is TGCGCCAGCAGCCCAGAGGTCTATAGCTACACCTTC. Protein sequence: CASSPEVYSYTF.

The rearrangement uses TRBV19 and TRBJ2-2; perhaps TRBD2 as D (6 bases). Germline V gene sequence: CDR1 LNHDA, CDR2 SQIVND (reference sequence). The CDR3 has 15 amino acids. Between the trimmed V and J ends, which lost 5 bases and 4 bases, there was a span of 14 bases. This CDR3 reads CASSSRTGATGELFF. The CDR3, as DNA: TGTGCCAGTAGTTCCAGGACGGGAGCCACCGGGGAGCTGTTTTTT.